The following is a TCR beta chain sequence with its context. The antigen is unknown. Pooling was applied to second doses at about 4 or about 12 weeks. This entry belongs to a study of T cell responses to AZD1222 COVID-19 vaccine. Unmatched junction bases numbered 3, after V lost 3 bases and J lost 3 bases. Germline V gene lookup returns CDR1 LGHNA and CDR2 YSLEER. The CDR3 runs to 15 residues. General study points: Of spike-specific TCRs, nearly half reportedly target regions left unmutated in variants. Donor demographics were predominantly white British with a female majority; clonal diversity may be underestimated. The CD4 TCRs associated with vaccination extended across spike and predominated at 160-218 and 743-854.

The data were produced by immunoSEQ multiplex PCR, yet TCRdb's version contains in-frame clones alone and is incomplete. This sample yields roughly 120,000 clones, of which 88% are seen a single time; about 3.3% belongs to the top ten. This TCR was recovered from an adult who received the AZD1222 COVID-19 vaccine. The sequenced sample was peripheral blood, obtained 28 days after the second AZD1222 dose. This chain links TRBV4-3 with TRBJ2-1, with 9 nucleotides matching TRBD1. This CDR3 reads CASSHETGGYNEQFF. In nucleotides, the CDR3 is TGCGCCAGCAGCCACGAGACAGGGGGCTACAATGAGCAGTTCTTC.